The 7 T cell receptor beta chains in this list originate from one sample, sequenced in a study of shared clonotypes between healthy human individuals. Sequenced by immunoSEQ multiplex PCR; TCRdb stores in-frame clones only, minus some. In the table there are some 680,000 clones, around three quarters of which are singletons. The specimen was memory CD4+ T cells sorted from blood. Subset described: CD45RA-negative fraction. All receptors derive from a woman in her twenties or thirties in good health.

V and J are TRBV4-1 and TRBJ2-2; 7 bases map to TRBD2. V was clipped by 4 bases and J by 6 bases; unmatched bases: 20. Germline CDR1 reads MGHRA; CDR2 reads YSYEKL. The CDR3 is 19 amino acids. The CDR3 region has the DNA TGCGCCAGCAGCCGAACGATGATATCTCTGCGGGAGTCGTCCGGGGAGCTGTTTTTT. It yields the protein CASSRTMISLRESSGELFF.

V gene TRBV10-3 combines with J gene TRBJ2-7, with TRBD1 matching over 9 bases. Trimming cost V 2 bases and J 6 bases; bases outside gene matches: 8. The CDR3 spans 15 residues. The V gene's germline CDR1 is ENHRY and CDR2 SYGVKD. The CDR3 DNA is TGTGCCATCAGTGAGCAGGGACAGGGTCTGTCCGAGCAGTACTTC. Amino acid sequence: CAISEQGQGLSEQYF.

V usage is TRBV30 and J usage is TRBJ1-5; no firm D call. V shed 2 bases and J shed 2 bases, with 10 bases lying between them. The CDR3 totals 14 residues. Germline CDR1 and CDR2: GTSNPN and SVGIG (reference sequence). The CDR3 here is CAWSTGQGNQPQHF. CDR3 DNA sequence: TGTGCCTGGAGTACCGGGCAGGGCAATCAGCCCCAGCATTTT.

The genes are TRBV9 and TRBJ2-7; no definite D call. The CDR3 is made up of 13 amino acids. CDR1 and CDR2 (germline): SGDLS, YYNGEE. V lost 0 bases and J 5 bases, leaving 9 bases between the germline ends. CDR3 DNA sequence: TGTGCCAGCAGCGTAGGCTTTGTAGACGAGCAGTACTTC. Amino acids: CASSVGFVDEQYF.

This rearrangement joins TRBV7-8 to TRBJ1-2; D gene uncertain. The CDR3 spans 13 residues. The V gene's germline CDR1 is SGHVS and CDR2 FQNEAQ. Trimming removed 5 bases at V and 3 bases at J, with 10 bases between. The CDR3: CASSNSWDYGYTF. The CDR3 DNA sequence: TGTGCCAGCAGCAATTCCTGGGACTATGGCTACACCTTC.

This clone was found a few times. Other DNA sequences in this sample translate to the same CDR3. This chain joins TRBV4-2 and TRBJ1-2; D gene ambiguous. Trimming stripped 0 bases from V and 8 bases from J, with 7 bases between. There are 12 residues in the CDR3. Germline V gene lookup returns CDR1 LGHNA and CDR2 YNFKEQ. As DNA, the CDR3 is TGTGCCAGCAGCCAAGAAACCCCCGGCTACACCTTC. Amino acid sequence: CASSQETPGYTF.

J is TRBJ2-2 and V is TRBV2; the match to TRBD2 covers 7 bases. V was clipped by 7 bases and J by 16 bases; unmatched bases: 27. Germline-derived CDR1 and CDR2 are SNHLY and FYNNEI. The CDR3 consists of 17 residues. CDR3: CASKSRTNSHRGGEWFF. CDR3 sequence (DNA): TGTGCCAGCAAAAGCCGTACTAATTCCCACCGGGGAGGGGAGTGGTTTTTT.